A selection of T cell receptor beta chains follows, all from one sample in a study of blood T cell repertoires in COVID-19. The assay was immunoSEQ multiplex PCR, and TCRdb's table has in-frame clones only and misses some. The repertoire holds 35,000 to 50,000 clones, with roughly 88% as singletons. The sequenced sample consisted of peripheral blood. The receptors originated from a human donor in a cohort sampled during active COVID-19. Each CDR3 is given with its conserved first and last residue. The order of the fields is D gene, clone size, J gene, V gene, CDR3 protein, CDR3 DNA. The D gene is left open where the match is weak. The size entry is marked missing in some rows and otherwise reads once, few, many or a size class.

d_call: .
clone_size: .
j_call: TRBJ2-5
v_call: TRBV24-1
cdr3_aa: CATSDLRGTQYF
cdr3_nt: TGTGCCACCAGTGATTTACGGGGGACCCAGTACTTC

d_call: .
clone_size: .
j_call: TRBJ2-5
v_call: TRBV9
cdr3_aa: CASSVGISRTETQYF
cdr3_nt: TGTGCCAGCAGCGTAGGAATATCTAGAACCGAGACCCAGTACTTC

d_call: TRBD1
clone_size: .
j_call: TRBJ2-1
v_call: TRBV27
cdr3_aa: CASKGGTGYNEQFF
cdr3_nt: TGTGCCAGCAAAGGGGGGACAGGGTACAATGAGCAGTTCTTC

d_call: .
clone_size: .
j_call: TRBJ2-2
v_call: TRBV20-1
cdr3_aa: CSASRRPTGTGELFF
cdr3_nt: TGCAGTGCTAGTCGGCGGCCAACAGGGACCGGGGAGCTGTTTTTT

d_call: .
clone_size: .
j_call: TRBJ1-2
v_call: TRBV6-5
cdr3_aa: CASSPDSNYGYTF
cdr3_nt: TGTGCCAGCAGTCCCGACAGTAACTATGGCTACACCTTC

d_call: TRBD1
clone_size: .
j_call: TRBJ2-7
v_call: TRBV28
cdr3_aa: CASSRTGGGYEQYF
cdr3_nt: TGTGCCAGCAGCCGGACAGGGGGGGGCTACGAGCAGTACTTC

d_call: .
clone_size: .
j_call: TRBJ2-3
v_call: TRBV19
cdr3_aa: CASTPVGGGTDTQYF
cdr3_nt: TGTGCCAGTACCCCCGTCGGGGGTGGGACAGATACGCAGTATTTT

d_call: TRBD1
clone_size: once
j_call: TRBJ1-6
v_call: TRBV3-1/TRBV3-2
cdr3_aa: CASSPAQAGTGYNSPLHF
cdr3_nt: TGTGCCAGCAGCCCAGCGCAAGCCGGGACAGGGTATAATTCACCCCTCCACTTT

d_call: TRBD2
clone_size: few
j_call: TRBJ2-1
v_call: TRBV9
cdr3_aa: CASSVGPAGGYNEQFF
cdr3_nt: TGTGCCAGCAGCGTAGGCCCAGCGGGGGGTTACAATGAGCAGTTCTTC

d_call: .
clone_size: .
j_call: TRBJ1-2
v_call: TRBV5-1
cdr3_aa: CASSFGGIGYTF
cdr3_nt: TGCGCCAGCAGCTTTGGGGGGATTGGCTACACCTTC

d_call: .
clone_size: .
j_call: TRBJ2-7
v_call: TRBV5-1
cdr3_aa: CASSPGYEQYF
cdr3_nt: TGCGCCAGCAGCCCCGGGTACGAGCAGTACTTC

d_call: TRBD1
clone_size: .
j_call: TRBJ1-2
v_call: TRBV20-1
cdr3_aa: CSASLGTGFGYTF
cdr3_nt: TGCAGTGCTAGTCTCGGGACAGGGTTTGGCTACACCTTC

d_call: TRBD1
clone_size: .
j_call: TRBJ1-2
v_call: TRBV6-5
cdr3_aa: CASTRDRLNYGYTF
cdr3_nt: TGTGCCAGCACCAGGGACAGGCTTAACTATGGCTACACCTTC

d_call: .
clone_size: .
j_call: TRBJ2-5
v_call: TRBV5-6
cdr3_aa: CASSFRETQYF
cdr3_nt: TGTGCCAGCAGCTTTCGAGAGACCCAGTACTTC

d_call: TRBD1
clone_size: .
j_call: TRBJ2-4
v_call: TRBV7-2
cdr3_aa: CASSPRPSTDRRNIQYF
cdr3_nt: TGTGCCAGCAGCCCCCGGCCCTCGACGGACAGGCGGAACATTCAGTACTTC

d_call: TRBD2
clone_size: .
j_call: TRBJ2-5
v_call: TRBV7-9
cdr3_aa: CASSPDWRGVETQYF
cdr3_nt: TGTGCCAGCAGCCCTGATTGGCGGGGGGTAGAGACCCAGTACTTC

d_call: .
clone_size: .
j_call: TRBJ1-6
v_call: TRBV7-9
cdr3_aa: CASSLGSGGVSPLHF
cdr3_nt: TGTGCCAGCAGCTTAGGATCGGGGGGGGTTTCACCCCTCCACTTT

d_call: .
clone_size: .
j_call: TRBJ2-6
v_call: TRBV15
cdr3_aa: CATSRGGAGANVLTF
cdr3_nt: TGTGCCACCAGCAGAGGGGGAGCTGGGGCCAACGTCCTGACTTTC

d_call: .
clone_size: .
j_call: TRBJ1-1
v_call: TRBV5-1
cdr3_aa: CASSLGGEVAEAFF
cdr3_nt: TGCGCCAGCAGCTTGGGAGGCGAAGTGGCCGAAGCTTTCTTT

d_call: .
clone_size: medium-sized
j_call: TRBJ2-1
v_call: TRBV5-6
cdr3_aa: CASSLWAGATYNEQFF
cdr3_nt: TGTGCCAGCAGCTTGTGGGCGGGGGCCACCTACAATGAGCAGTTCTTC

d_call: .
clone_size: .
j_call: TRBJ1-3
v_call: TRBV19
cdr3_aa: CASRTQAGNTIYF
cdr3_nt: TGTGCCAGTAGGACTCAAGCGGGAAACACCATATATTTT

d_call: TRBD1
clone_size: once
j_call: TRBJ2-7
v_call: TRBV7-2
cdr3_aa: CASSLEWTGNYEQYF
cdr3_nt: TGTGCCAGCAGCTTAGAGTGGACAGGGAACTACGAGCAGTACTTC

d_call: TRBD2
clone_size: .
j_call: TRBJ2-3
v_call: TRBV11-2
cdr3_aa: CASSLVGGAPDTQYF
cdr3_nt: TGTGCCAGCAGCTTAGTCGGGGGGGCCCCAGATACGCAGTATTTT

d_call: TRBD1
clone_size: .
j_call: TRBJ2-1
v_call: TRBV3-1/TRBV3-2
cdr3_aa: CASSQGRDRFNEQFF
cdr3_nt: TGTGCCAGCAGCCAAGGGAGGGACAGGTTTAATGAGCAGTTCTTC

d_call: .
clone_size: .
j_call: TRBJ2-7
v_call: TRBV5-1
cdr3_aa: CASSSGTYEQYF
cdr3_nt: TGCGCCAGCAGCTCGGGGACCTACGAGCAGTACTTC

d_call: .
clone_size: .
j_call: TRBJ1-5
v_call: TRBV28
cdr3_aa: CASSLYASLSNQPQHF
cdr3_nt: TGTGCCAGCAGTTTATATGCCAGTTTAAGCAATCAGCCCCAGCATTTT

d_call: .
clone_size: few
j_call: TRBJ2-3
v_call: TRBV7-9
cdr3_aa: CASSLDSTTQYF
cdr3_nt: TGTGCCAGCAGTTTAGACAGCACTACGCAGTATTTT

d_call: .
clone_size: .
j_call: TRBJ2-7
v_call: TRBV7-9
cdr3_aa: CASSRRGFEQYF
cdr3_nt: TGTGCCAGCAGCCGACGAGGGTTCGAGCAGTACTTC

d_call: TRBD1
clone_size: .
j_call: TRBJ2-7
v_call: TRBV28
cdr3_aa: CASSSFRTGAPYEQYF
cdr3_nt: TGTGCCAGCAGTTCATTTCGGACAGGGGCCCCCTACGAGCAGTACTTC

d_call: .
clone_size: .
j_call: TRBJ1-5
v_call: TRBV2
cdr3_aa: CASRAPGGNQPQHF
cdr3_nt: TGTGCCAGCAGAGCTCCCGGGGGCAATCAGCCCCAGCATTTT

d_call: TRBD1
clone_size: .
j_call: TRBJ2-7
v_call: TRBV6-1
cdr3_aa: CASSESSGQALPYEQYF
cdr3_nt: TGTGCCAGCAGTGAATCTTCGGGACAGGCGTTACCCTACGAGCAGTACTTC

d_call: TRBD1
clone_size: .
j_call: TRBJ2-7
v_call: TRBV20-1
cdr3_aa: CSASHGQGAHYEQYF
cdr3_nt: TGCAGTGCTAGTCACGGACAGGGGGCTCACTACGAGCAGTACTTC

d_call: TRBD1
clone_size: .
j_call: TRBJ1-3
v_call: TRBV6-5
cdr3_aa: CASSRQGDGNTIYF
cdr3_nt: TGTGCCAGCAGTCGACAGGGAGATGGAAACACCATATATTTT

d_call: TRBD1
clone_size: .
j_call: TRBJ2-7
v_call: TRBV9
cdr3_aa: CASSPGTGGRGEQYF
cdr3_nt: TGTGCCAGCAGCCCGGGGACAGGGGGGCGGGGGGAGCAGTACTTC

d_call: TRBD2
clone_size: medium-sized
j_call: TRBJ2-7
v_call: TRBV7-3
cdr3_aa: CASSLWTPRTLAGGPGEQYF
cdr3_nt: TGTGCCAGCAGCTTATGGACCCCTCGTACACTAGCGGGGGGGCCGGGCGAGCAGTACTTC

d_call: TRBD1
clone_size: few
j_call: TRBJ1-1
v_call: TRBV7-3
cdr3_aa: CASSMTGGDTEAFF
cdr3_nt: TGTGCCAGCAGCATGACAGGGGGAGACACTGAAGCTTTCTTT

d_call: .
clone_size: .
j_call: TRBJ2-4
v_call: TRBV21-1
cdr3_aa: CASSNPTGKNIQYF
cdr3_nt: TGTGCCAGCAGCAACCCGACAGGGAAAAACATTCAGTACTTC

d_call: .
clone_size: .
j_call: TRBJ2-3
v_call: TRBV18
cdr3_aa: CASSPEGVWDTQYF
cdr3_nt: TGTGCCAGCTCACCAGAAGGGGTCTGGGATACGCAGTATTTT

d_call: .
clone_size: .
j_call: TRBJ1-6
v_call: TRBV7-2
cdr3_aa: CASRRESRMTYNSPLHF
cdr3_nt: TGTGCCAGCAGAAGGGAGTCAAGGATGACTTATAATTCACCCCTCCACTTT

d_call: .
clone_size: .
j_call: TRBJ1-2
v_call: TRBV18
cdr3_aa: CASSLRQNYGYTF
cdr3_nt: TGTGCCAGCTCACTCCGACAGAACTATGGCTACACCTTC

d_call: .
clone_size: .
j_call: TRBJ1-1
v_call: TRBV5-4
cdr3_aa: CASSQGRQQTEAFF
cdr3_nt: TGTGCCAGCAGCCAGGGTAGGCAACAAACTGAAGCTTTCTTT

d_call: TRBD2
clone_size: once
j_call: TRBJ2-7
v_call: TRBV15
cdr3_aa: CATSREKWLAGGYEQYF
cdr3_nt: TGTGCCACCAGCAGAGAAAAATGGCTAGCGGGGGGATACGAGCAGTACTTC

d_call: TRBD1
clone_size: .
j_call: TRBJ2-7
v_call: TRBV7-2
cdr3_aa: CASSLGEWTGKSYEQYF
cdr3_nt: TGTGCCAGCAGCTTGGGGGAATGGACAGGGAAGTCCTACGAGCAGTACTTC

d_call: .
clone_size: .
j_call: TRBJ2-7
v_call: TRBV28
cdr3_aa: CASIHYSGQQYF
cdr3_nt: TGTGCCAGCATTCACTACAGCGGGCAGCAGTACTTC

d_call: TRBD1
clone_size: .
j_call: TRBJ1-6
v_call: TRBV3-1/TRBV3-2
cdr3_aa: CASSSRDRDSPLHF
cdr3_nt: TGTGCCAGCAGCTCCCGGGACAGGGACTCACCCCTCCACTTT

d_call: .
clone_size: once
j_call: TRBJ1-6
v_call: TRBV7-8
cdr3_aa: CASSPNSYTYNSPLHF
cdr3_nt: TGTGCCAGCAGCCCAAACAGCTATACCTATAATTCACCCCTCCACTTT

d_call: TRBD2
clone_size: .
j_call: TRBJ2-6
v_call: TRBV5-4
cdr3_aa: CASSLRGAGANVLTF
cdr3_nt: TGTGCCAGCAGCTTGCGGGGGGCTGGGGCCAACGTCCTGACTTTC

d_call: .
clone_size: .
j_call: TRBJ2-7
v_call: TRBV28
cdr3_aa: CASSFRGTRSYEQYF
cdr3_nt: TGTGCCAGCAGTTTTAGGGGAACACGGTCCTACGAGCAGTACTTC